This TCR beta chain appears in the sequencing data of a study of cytomegalovirus exposure and HLA in healthy donors. About the study: From 150 million to 200 million T cells, an earlier analysis saw approximately 120 million unique TCR beta sequences. Study outcomes and limitations: Cytomegalovirus association was listed for about 180 TCR beta chains. High sensitivity and specificity were reportedly achieved when the classifier diagnosed cytomegalovirus status. For TCR beta chains, V- and J-gene trimming was later linked to a missense DCLRE1C variant.

It was with 60 Vbeta and 13 Jbeta primers that the PCR ran. Sequenced by immunoSEQ multiplex PCR; TCRdb stores in-frame clones only, minus some. The sample lists roughly 150,000 clones; 75% to 90% were seen once. Points on this clone: Antigen unknown.

The CDR3 runs 16 residues. Trimming left V 6 bases short and J 0 bases short, with 14 bases between. CDR1 LGHNT and CDR2 FRNRAP come from the germline V gene. The chain carries TRBV12-5 and TRBJ2-2; D is possibly TRBD2 (5 bases). This TCR came from a male donor in good health and CMV-seronegative. The sequenced sample consisted of PBMCs. The CDR3 bases are TGTGCTAGTGGCCGGCTGGCGGGCCCGAACACCGGGGAGCTGTTTTTT. Translated: CASGRLAGPNTGELFF.